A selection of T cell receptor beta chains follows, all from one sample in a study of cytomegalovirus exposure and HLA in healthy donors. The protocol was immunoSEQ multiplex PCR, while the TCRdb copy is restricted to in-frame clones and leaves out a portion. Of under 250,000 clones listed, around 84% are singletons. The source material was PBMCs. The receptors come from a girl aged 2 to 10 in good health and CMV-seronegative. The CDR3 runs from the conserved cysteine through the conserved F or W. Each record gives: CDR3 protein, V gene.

cdr3_aa: CASSQGLAEVDTQYF; v_call: TRBV4-2
cdr3_aa: CASSSGTSDPFPPYTQYF; v_call: TRBV7-2
cdr3_aa: CASSAGLAGVIGEQFF; v_call: TRBV6-1
cdr3_aa: CASSLSRGNTGELFF; v_call: TRBV5-1
cdr3_aa: CASTVGDRGGYEQYF; v_call: TRBV27
cdr3_aa: CASSPSDGNNSPLHF; v_call: TRBV18
cdr3_aa: CASSSDRGRTGELFF; v_call: TRBV5-6
cdr3_aa: CASSEEAGVYEQYF; v_call: TRBV2
cdr3_aa: CASSDSTGYGYTF; v_call: TRBV2
cdr3_aa: CASRGTGGYNEQFF; v_call: TRBV6-5
cdr3_aa: CAWSRRTGTGTEAFF; v_call: TRBV30
cdr3_aa: CAWGRAARGELFF; v_call: TRBV30
cdr3_aa: CASSDGQPPHYEQYF; v_call: TRBV11-1
cdr3_aa: CASSRTSGRLETQYF; v_call: TRBV2
cdr3_aa: CASRSWEGRLLDTQYF; v_call: TRBV27
cdr3_aa: CASSEAQQGVTEAFF; v_call: TRBV6-1
cdr3_aa: CASSVDKRGPGYTF; v_call: TRBV9
cdr3_aa: CASRQGRRSGANVLTF; v_call: TRBV19
cdr3_aa: CASSEGLSRGNTEAFF; v_call: TRBV13
cdr3_aa: CASSSRGQGNSPLHF; v_call: TRBV7-9
cdr3_aa: CASSQGYGGTGANVLTF; v_call: TRBV4-1
cdr3_aa: CASNRRLGNTGELFF; v_call: TRBV6-1
cdr3_aa: CAWSNRQGRSEKLFF; v_call: TRBV30
cdr3_aa: CASSLGQFQYF; v_call: TRBV11-2
cdr3_aa: CASSLAPKRPQHF; v_call: TRBV11-2
cdr3_aa: CAISESGDNSYEQYF; v_call: TRBV10-3
cdr3_aa: CASNLQGGYEKLFF; v_call: TRBV6-1
cdr3_aa: CASSHISSAVTDTQYF; v_call: TRBV4-1
cdr3_aa: CASSPQGALNTEAFF; v_call: TRBV7-9
cdr3_aa: CASSSGQAGTDTQYF; v_call: TRBV6-5
cdr3_aa: CASSYRQVNEKLFF; v_call: TRBV6-5
cdr3_aa: CASRDNQASMQYF; v_call: TRBV5-4
cdr3_aa: CSGFEGGTDTQYF; v_call: TRBV29-1
cdr3_aa: CASSDGRAGVDTQYF; v_call: TRBV25-1
cdr3_aa: CASSENGYGYTF; v_call: TRBV6-1
cdr3_aa: CAISVQGDTEAFF; v_call: TRBV10-3
cdr3_aa: CASSEDTYEQYF; v_call: TRBV10-1
cdr3_aa: CASSLGAGELFF; v_call: TRBV7-9
cdr3_aa: CASGQRGVSTDTQYF; v_call: TRBV4-1
cdr3_aa: CASSIIERDTQYF; v_call: TRBV19
cdr3_aa: CASSLSLLGGRWTEAFF; v_call: TRBV4-1
cdr3_aa: CAWSFNSNTEAFF; v_call: TRBV30
cdr3_aa: CASSGASGAVGTEAFF; v_call: TRBV6-1